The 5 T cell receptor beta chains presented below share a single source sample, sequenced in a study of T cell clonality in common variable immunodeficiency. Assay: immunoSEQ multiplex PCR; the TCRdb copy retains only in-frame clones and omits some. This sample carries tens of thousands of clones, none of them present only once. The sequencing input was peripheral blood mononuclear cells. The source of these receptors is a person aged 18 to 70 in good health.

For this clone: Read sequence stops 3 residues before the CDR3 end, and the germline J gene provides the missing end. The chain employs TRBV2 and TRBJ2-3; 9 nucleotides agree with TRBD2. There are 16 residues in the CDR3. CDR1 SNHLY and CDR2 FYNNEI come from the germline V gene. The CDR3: CASSFVLAGVGETQYF. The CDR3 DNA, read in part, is TGTGCCAGCAGTTTTGTTTTAGCGGGAGTAGGAGAGACG.

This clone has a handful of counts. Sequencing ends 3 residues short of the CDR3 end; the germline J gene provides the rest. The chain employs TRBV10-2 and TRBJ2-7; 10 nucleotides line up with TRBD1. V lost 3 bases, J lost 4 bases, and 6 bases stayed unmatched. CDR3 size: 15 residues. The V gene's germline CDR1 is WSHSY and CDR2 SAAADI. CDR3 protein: CASSDHGTGVYEQYF. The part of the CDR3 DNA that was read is TGCGCCAGCAGTGACCACGGGACAGGGGTTTACGAG.

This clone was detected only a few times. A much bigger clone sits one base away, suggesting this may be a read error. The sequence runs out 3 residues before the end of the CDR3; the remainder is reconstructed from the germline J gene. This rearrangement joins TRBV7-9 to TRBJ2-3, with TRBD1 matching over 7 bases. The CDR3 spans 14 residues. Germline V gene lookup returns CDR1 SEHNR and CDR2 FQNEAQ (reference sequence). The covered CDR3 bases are TGTGCCAGCAGCCCTACAGGGGTCGACGGGACG. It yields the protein CASSPTGVDGT. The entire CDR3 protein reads CASSPTGVDGTQYF.

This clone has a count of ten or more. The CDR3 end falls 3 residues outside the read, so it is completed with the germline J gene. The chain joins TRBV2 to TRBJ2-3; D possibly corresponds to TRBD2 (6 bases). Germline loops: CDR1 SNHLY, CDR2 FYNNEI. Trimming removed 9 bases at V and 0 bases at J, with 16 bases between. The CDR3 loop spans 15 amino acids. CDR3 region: CASTNAGTSTDTQYF. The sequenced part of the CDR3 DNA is TGTGCCAGTACTAACGCCGGGACTAGCACAGATACG.

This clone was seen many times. CDR3 DNA, as far as it was read: TGCGCCAGCACCAACGACAGGGGACCCTACGAG. Protein: CASTNDRGPYE. From start to end, the CDR3 is CASTNDRGPYEQYF. The genes are TRBV4-1 and TRBJ2-7, with 8 bases identical to TRBD1. Read coverage stops 3 residues before the CDR3 terminus; the germline J gene supplies the remainder. The CDR3 totals 14 residues. The trim removed 7 bases at V and 2 bases at J, leaving 7 bases unmatched. Per germline, CDR1 MGHRA and CDR2 YSYEKL.